This T cell receptor beta chain was found in a study of blood T cell dynamics during melanoma immunotherapy. General observations from the study: The study could not tell melanoma-specific clones from general immune activation.

Time point defined: pre-treatment baseline. Response was assessed by RECIST 1.1 at 12 weeks, except two rapid progressors. Measured with immunoSEQ multiplex PCR; TCRdb has only the in-frame clones, and not every one. The sample yields 7,000 or so clones, over 70% seen once. The count of this clone is one. Its matching antigen is unknown. The V and J ends lost 7 bases and 7 bases respectively, with 10 bases between them. CDR3 size: 12 residues. Germline V gene data show CDR1 as MNHNS and CDR2 as SASEGT. This TCR came from a human donor with melanoma. Sequencing used blood, obtained from a patient treated with checkpoint blockade. The V and J genes are TRBV6-1 and TRBJ2-2; D uncertain. This CDR3 is CASTPMVGELFF. DNA for the CDR3: TGTGCCAGCACCCCCATGGTCGGGGAGCTGTTTTTT.